The T cell receptor (beta chain) under discussion was sequenced for a study of cytomegalovirus exposure and HLA in healthy donors. Sequencing was performed with immunoSEQ multiplex PCR; in TCRdb, only in-frame clones are kept and a portion is missing. Here the sample spans roughly 200,000 clones, around 86% being singletons. A word on this clone: The target antigen is unknown.

Notes on the study in general: Most TCR sequences were rare, but some public TCRs occurred in many donors. Roughly 170 TCR beta chains were listed as cytomegalovirus-associated.

The CDR3 has 12 residues. Trimming took 1 base from V and 4 from J, leaving 2 bases between them. Germline V gene sequence: CDR1 SGHNT, CDR2 YYREEE (reference sequence). The sample comprised PBMCs. V gene TRBV5-4 combines with J gene TRBJ2-2; no definite D call. This sequence was found in a man aged 25 to 40 in good health and CMV-seropositive. CDR3 nucleotide sequence: TGTGCCAGCAGCTTGTCCACCGGGGAGCTGTTTTTT. Protein: CASSLSTGELFF.